Below, 18 T cell receptor beta chains from the same sample are listed, as sequenced in a study of T cell responses to AZD1222 COVID-19 vaccine. Method: immunoSEQ multiplex PCR; TCRdb's copy keeps in-frame clones and lacks some. The table records 110,000 to 150,000 clones, approximately 90% of them present only once. The sequencing here drew on peripheral blood, taken 28 days after the second AZD1222 dose. The source is an adult who received the AZD1222 COVID-19 vaccine.

This chain links TRBV18 with TRBJ1-1, with TRBD1 identical over 7 bases. The CDR3 consists of 13 residues. Per germline, CDR1 KGHSH and CDR2 LQKENI. J lost 8 bases, V lost 3 bases, and 6 bases had no gene match. The CDR3 nucleotides read TGTGCCAGCTCACCTTACCAGGGGGTAGAAGCTTTCTTT. It encodes CASSPYQGVEAFF. The whole variable domain, filled in from reference TRBV18 and TRBJ1-1, reads NAGVMQNPRHLVRRRGQEARLRCSPMKGHSHVYWYRQLPEEGLKFMVYLQKENIIDESGMPKERFSAEFPKEGPSILRIQQVVRGDSAAYFCASSPYQGVEAFFGQGTRLTVV.

The CDR3 is CASSGMTGLYEQYF. In DNA, the CDR3 is TGTGCCAGCAGCGGGATGACAGGGCTCTACGAGCAGTACTTC. The chain couples TRBV21-1 to TRBJ2-7; the table's D gene call, TRBD1, was not cross checked with the DNA. TRBV21-1 counts as a pseudogene. The CDR3 length is 14 residues.

The rearrangement links TRBV11-2 to TRBJ2-7, with TRBD1 matching over 7 bases. There are 14 residues in the CDR3. V lost 3 bases, J lost 2 bases, and 4 bases stayed unmatched. Germline V gene data show CDR1 as SGHAT and CDR2 as FQNNGV. The CDR3 sequence is CASSLGTVAYEQYF. In DNA form, the CDR3 reads TGTGCCAGCAGCTTGGGGACAGTCGCCTACGAGCAGTACTTC.

The chain links TRBV24-1 to TRBJ1-5; D not resolved. Trimming took off 1 base at V and 7 bases at J, with 4 bases between the two ends. The CDR3 is made up of 12 amino acids. CDR1 and CDR2 (germline): KGHDR, SFDVKD. This chain's CDR3 is CATSDFGQPQHF. The CDR3, as DNA: TGTGCCACCAGTGATTTCGGCCAGCCCCAGCATTTT.

This rearrangement joins TRBV2 to TRBJ2-1; no clear D gene. Germline loops: CDR1 SNHLY, CDR2 FYNNEI. The CDR3 is 11 residues long. V was shortened by 4 bases and J by 7 bases, with 5 bases between the two germline ends. DNA for the CDR3: TGTGCCAGCAGTGTTCTAAATGAGCAGTTCTTC. It translates to CASSVLNEQFF.

With regard to this clone: Its ends do not fully match the called genes, so a read error is possible. This chain links TRBV7-6 with TRBJ1-1, with D perhaps TRBD1 (5 bases). This CDR3 comprises 16 residues. Germline loops: CDR1 SGHVS, CDR2 FNYEAQ. This CDR3 reads CANSPRNRRGNTEAFF. Written as DNA, the CDR3 is TGTGCCAACAGCCCTAGAAACAGGAGGGGGAACACTGAAGCTTTCTTT.

The chain couples TRBV7-8 to TRBJ1-2, with 9 bases that match TRBD1. The CDR3 covers 14 residues. The germline V gene has CDR1 SGHVS and CDR2 FQNEAQ. Trimming cost V 6 bases and J 8 bases; bases outside gene matches: 10. CDR3 in DNA: TGTGCCAGCAGTTCGGATTGGACAGGGGACGGCTACACCTTC. It codes for CASSSDWTGDGYTF.

The chain employs TRBV18 and TRBJ1-1; no definite D call. Per the germline V gene, CDR1 is KGHSH and CDR2 is LQKENI. The length of the CDR3 is 16 residues. V was cut by 1 base and J by 2 bases, with 14 bases left in between. The CDR3 protein is CASSPRDLNLNTEAFF. CDR3 bases: TGTGCCAGCTCACCACGGGATCTAAACCTTAACACTGAAGCTTTCTTT. Together with reference TRBV18 and TRBJ1-1, the CDR3 gives the full variable domain: NAGVMQNPRHLVRRRGQEARLRCSPMKGHSHVYWYRQLPEEGLKFMVYLQKENIIDESGMPKERFSAEFPKEGPSILRIQQVVRGDSAAYFCASSPRDLNLNTEAFFGQGTRLTVV.

V gene TRBV28 combines with J gene TRBJ1-2; the D gene is possibly TRBD1 (6 bases). The ends were cut back, 8 bases at V and 8 bases at J, with 12 bases in the middle. The germline V gene has CDR1 MDHEN and CDR2 SYDVKM. CDR3 length: 11 amino acids. The CDR3 DNA reads as TGTGCCAGCGCGGGGGGGCAAGGCTACACCTTC. It encodes CASAGGQGYTF.

The chain joins TRBV6-2 or TRBV6-3 to TRBJ2-3; D unclear. The CDR3 runs to 15 residues. V was pared by 3 bases and J by 4 bases, with 14 bases between. Per germline, CDR1 MNHEY and CDR2 SVGEGT. The chain's CDR3 is CASSYTGSAADTQYF. The DNA for the CDR3 is TGTGCCAGCAGTTATACCGGGTCCGCTGCAGATACGCAGTATTTT.

This chain joins TRBV6-5 and TRBJ1-3; tentative D call: TRBD1 (5 bases). The V end lost 2 bases, the J end lost 1 base, and 9 bases lay between the germline ends. Germline lookup yields CDR1 MNHEY and CDR2 SVGAGI. The CDR3 covers 15 residues. The chain's CDR3 is CASSYRGSSGNTIYF. CDR3 DNA: TGTGCCAGCAGTTACCGGGGGAGTTCTGGAAACACCATATATTTT.

The J gene is TRBJ1-5, the V gene TRBV6-5; no definite D call. Germline lookup yields CDR1 MNHEY and CDR2 SVGAGI. V was pared by 0 bases and J by 0 bases, with 9 bases between. The CDR3 runs 16 residues. Here the CDR3 reads CASSYSAPYSNQPQHF. Here the CDR3 DNA reads TGTGCCAGCAGTTACTCCGCACCCTATAGCAATCAGCCCCAGCATTTT.

The J gene is TRBJ2-1, the V gene TRBV6-2 or TRBV6-3, with a possible D match to TRBD2 (5 bases). The CDR3 extends over 17 amino acids. Germline CDR1 and CDR2: MNHEY and SVGEGT. Trimming removed 2 bases from V and 6 bases from J, with 20 bases in between. CDR3: CASSYGVRYLRGNEQFF. The CDR3, as DNA: TGTGCCAGCAGTTACGGGGTGAGGTATCTACGGGGCAATGAGCAGTTCTTC.

V is TRBV30 and J is TRBJ1-5; D gene ambiguous. The germline CDR1 and CDR2 sequences are GTSNPN and SVGIG (reference sequence). This CDR3 has 13 residues. V gave up 5 bases and J gave up 0 bases, with 8 bases separating them. CDR3 residues: CAWDTDSNQPQHF. The CDR3 region has the DNA TGTGCCTGGGACACGGATAGCAATCAGCCCCAGCATTTT.

V gene TRBV28 combines with J gene TRBJ2-6, with no clear D. V was pared by 5 bases and J by 0 bases, with 5 bases between. The CDR3 extends over 14 amino acids. Germline CDR1 MDHEN, CDR2 SYDVKM. The chain's CDR3 is CASSESSGANVLTF. The CDR3 region has the DNA TGTGCCAGCAGTGAGAGCTCTGGGGCCAACGTCCTGACTTTC.

The chain combines TRBV28 with TRBJ2-7, with 10 bases fitting TRBD1. Germline-derived CDR1 and CDR2 are MDHEN and SYDVKM. This CDR3 is built from 18 residues. V was clipped by 9 bases and J by 1 base; unmatched bases: 18. CDR3 nucleotide sequence: TGTGCCAGTAAGGCGATCGACAGGGGGCTCACCCTTTCCTACGAGCAGTACTTC. This gives the protein CASKAIDRGLTLSYEQYF.

The chain joins TRBV7-9 to TRBJ1-5; D perhaps matches TRBD1 (5 bases). In germline, CDR1 is SEHNR, CDR2 FQNEAQ (reference sequence). This CDR3 is built from 14 residues. Trimming removed 2 bases from V and 6 bases from J, with 11 bases in between. The CDR3 here is CASSLQGEGQPQHF. DNA for the CDR3: TGTGCCAGCAGCTTACAGGGAGAAGGTCAGCCCCAGCATTTT. Supplemented by reference TRBV7-9 and TRBJ1-5, the full variable domain reads DTGVSQNPRHKITKRGQNVTFRCDPISEHNRLYWYRQTLGQGPEFLTYFQNEAQLEKSRLLSDRFSAERPKGSFSTLEIQRTEQGDSAMYLCASSLQGEGQPQHFGDGTRLSIL.

This clone was seen a single time. V gene TRBV5-1 combines with J gene TRBJ2-1; 11 bases map to TRBD2. Germline CDR1 reads SGHRS; CDR2 reads YFSETQ. The V and J ends lost 3 bases and 0 bases, in that order; junction bases with no gene match: 2. The CDR3 loop spans 16 amino acids. The CDR3 protein is CASSSTSGASYNEQFF. CDR3 in DNA: TGCGCCAGCAGCTCGACTAGCGGGGCCTCCTACAATGAGCAGTTCTTC.